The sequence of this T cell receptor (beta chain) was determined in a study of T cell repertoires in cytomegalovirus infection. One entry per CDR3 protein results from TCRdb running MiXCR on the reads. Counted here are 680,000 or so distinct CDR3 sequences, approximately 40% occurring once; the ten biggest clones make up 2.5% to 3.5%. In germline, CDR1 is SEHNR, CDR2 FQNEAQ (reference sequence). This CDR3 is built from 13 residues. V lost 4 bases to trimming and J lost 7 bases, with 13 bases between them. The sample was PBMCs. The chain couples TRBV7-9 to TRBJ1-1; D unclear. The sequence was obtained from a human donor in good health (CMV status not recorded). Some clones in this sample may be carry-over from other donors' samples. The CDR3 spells CASSSASDFEAFF. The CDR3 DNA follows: TGTGCCAGCAGCTCGGCTTCCGACTTTGAAGCTTTCTTT.